Reported below is one TCR beta chain. There are 16 residues in the CDR3. Germline V gene lookup returns CDR1 LGHNA and CDR2 YNFKEQ. With V trimmed by 3 bases and J by 5 bases, 9 bases remained unmatched. The PCR used 60 Vbeta and 13 Jbeta primers. Measured with immunoSEQ multiplex PCR; TCRdb has only the in-frame clones, and not every one. The sample yields about 170,000 clones, roughly 78% seen once. This record comes from a study of cytomegalovirus exposure and HLA in healthy donors. Sequencing used PBMCs. The rearrangement joins TRBV4-2 to TRBJ2-3; 9 nucleotides align to TRBD2. The source is a woman aged 50 to 65 in good health and CMV-seropositive. The CDR3 bases are TGTGCCAGCAGCCAGGTGGTTAGCGGGGGCCAAGATACGCAGTATTTT. Translation gives CASSQVVSGGQDTQYF.